The clone carrying this TCR beta chain was seen just once. The data belong to a study of cytomegalovirus exposure and HLA in healthy donors. Clones were sequenced by immunoSEQ multiplex PCR, and TCRdb holds only the in-frame ones, with some missing. The table lists a few hundred thousand clones, around 91% of them singletons. The sequencing sample was made of PBMCs. The sequence derives from a woman aged 18-29 years in good health and CMV-seronegative.

The CDR3, as DNA: TGTGCCAGCAGCTCGACAGCTTTTAATCAGCCCCAGCATTTT. It is translated as CASSSTAFNQPQHF. The gene calls are TRBV6-1 and TRBJ1-5, with D possibly matching TRBD1 (5 bases). This CDR3 has 14 residues. Germline V gene sequence: CDR1 MNHNS, CDR2 SASEGT. Trimming cost V 6 bases and J 4 bases, with 13 bases left between them.